The clone carrying this T cell receptor (beta chain) was counted at least ten times. No antigen is known for it. This entry belongs to a study of identical twins. Study-level findings and limits: Cross-sectional statistics, not tracking of the same donors, supported the conclusions. Memory repertoires showed no such pattern, whereas abundant cord blood beta clonotypes carried fewer insertions. The models gave estimates that fell short of the out-of-frame TCR alpha sharing seen in monozygotic twins.

Germline V gives CDR1 MNHNS, CDR2 SASEGT. The CDR3 has 16 amino acids. Unmatched junction bases numbered 9, after V lost 5 bases and J lost 3 bases. Template switching (which added a universal primer site) was used, and cDNA carried unique molecular identifiers. From the 5' RACE reads, TCRdb called clonotypes with MiXCR, one entry per CDR3 protein. The sample yields about 720,000 distinct CDR3 sequences, less than 10% seen once. This sample was shared with a second study, whose subject was yellow fever vaccine responses in identical twins.

The origin of this receptor is a young woman in good health. J is TRBJ2-3 and V is TRBV6-1, with 9 bases aligning to TRBD1. The sequenced sample was PBMCs. The CDR3 nucleotides are TGTGCCAGCAGTCAAACCCCGGGACAGGGTACAGATACGCAGTATTTT. Protein sequence: CASSQTPGQGTDTQYF.